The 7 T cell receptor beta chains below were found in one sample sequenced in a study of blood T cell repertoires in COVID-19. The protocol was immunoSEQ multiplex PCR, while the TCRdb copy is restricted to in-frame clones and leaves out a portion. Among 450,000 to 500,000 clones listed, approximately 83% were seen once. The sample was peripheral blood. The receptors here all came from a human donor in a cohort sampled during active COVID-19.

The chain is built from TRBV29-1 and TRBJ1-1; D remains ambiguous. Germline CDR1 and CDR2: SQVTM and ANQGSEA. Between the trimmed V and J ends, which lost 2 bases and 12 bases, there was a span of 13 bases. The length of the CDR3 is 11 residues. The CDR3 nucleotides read TGCAGCGTTGAATCCGGTCCGAGGACTTTCTTT. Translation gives CSVESGPRTFF.

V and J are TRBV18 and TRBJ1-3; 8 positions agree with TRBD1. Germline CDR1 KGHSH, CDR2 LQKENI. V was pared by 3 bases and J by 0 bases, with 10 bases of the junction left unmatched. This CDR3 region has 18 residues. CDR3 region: CASSPGQGGISSGNTIYF. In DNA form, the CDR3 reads TGTGCCAGCTCACCCGGACAGGGAGGAATAAGCTCTGGAAACACCATATATTTT.

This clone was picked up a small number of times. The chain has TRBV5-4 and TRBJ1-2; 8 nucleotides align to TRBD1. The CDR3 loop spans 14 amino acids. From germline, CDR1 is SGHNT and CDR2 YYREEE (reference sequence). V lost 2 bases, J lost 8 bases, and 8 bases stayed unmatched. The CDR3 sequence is CASSLDRGAGGYTF. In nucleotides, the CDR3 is TGTGCCAGCAGCTTAGACAGGGGTGCAGGCGGCTACACCTTC.

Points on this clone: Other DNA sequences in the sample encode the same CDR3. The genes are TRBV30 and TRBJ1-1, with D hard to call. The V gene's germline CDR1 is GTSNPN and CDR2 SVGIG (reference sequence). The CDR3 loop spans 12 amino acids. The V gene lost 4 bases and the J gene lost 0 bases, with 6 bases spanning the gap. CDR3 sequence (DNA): TGTGCCTGGAATCGGGTGAACACTGAAGCTTTCTTT. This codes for CAWNRVNTEAFF.

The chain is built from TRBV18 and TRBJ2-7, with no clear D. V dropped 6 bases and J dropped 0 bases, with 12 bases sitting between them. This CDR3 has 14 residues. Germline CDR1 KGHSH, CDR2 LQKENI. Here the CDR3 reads CASSSNIRSYEQYF. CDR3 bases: TGTGCCAGCTCCTCCAACATTCGCTCCTACGAGCAGTACTTC.

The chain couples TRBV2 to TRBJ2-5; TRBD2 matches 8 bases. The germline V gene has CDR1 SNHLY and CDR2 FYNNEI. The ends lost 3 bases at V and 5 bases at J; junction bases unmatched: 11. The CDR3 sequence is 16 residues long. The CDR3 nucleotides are TGTGCCAGCAGTGAGGGCCGGCGGGAGGATGAGGAGACCCAGTACTTC. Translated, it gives CASSEGRREDEETQYF.

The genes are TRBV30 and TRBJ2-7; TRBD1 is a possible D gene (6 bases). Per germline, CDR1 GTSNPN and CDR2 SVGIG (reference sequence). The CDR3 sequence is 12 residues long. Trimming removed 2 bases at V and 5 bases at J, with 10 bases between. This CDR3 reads CAWSRGLHEQYF. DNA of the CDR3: TGTGCCTGGAGTAGGGGGTTACACGAGCAGTACTTC.